This T cell receptor beta chain was retrieved from a study of T-cell reconstitution after alpha-beta-depleted transplantation in children. In its sample, this clonotype was seen many times. Its antigen is not known. The CDR3 contains 18 residues. Germline CDR1 is SEHNR and CDR2 is FQNEAQ (reference sequence). The V gene end was trimmed by 5 bases and the J gene end by 2 bases; junction bases not matched to a gene: 14. Points from the study as a whole: Reportedly, roughly two months post-transplant, alpha-beta T cells arose from several hundred expanded graft clones. T-cell numbers and diversity one year post-transplant derived largely from freshly generated T cells.

TCRbeta library construction was performed incorporating unique molecular identifiers. A single record per CDR3 protein comes from TCRdb applying MiXCR to the PCR reads. The sample consists of about 830,000 distinct CDR3 sequences, around 15% of them appearing once. The origin of this receptor is a male patient aged 10 to 17 who had a stem cell transplant for acute lymphoblastic leukemia, so the T cells may come from the graft donor. The sample here was PBMCs, mostly from graft donor cells, taken 360 days after TCRalphabeta/CD19-depleted stem cell transplant. This chain uses TRBV7-9 with TRBJ1-2; TRBD1 matches 10 bases. CDR3 DNA: TGTGCCAGCAGCACGCCTCCCGGGACAGGGGAATTAAACTATGGCTACACCTTC. Translating it yields CASSTPPGTGELNYGYTF.